This T cell receptor (beta chain) was found in a study of blood T cell repertoires in COVID-19. Germline assignment: CDR1 LGHNA and CDR2 YSLEER. This CDR3 has 18 amino acids. Germline trimming cut 0 bases from V and 3 bases from J; bases unmatched to any gene: 11. Participants spanned ages about 18 to 90 years and resided in roughly 26 US areas. This table comes from immunoSEQ multiplex PCR, and its TCRdb copy is limited to in-frame clones, with some not included. The repertoire holds approximately 280,000 clones, approximately 86% seen once, with over 2% in the top ten. This sequence was found in a woman younger than 30 who had recovered from COVID-19. The chain is built from TRBV4-3 and TRBJ2-3, with 8 positions matching TRBD2. Material for sequencing was PBMCs or T cells enriched from blood (not recorded which). The CDR3, as DNA: TGCGCCAGCAGCCAAGATAGTCCCAGCGGGGGATATACAGATACGCAGTATTTT. This codes for CASSQDSPSGGYTDTQYF.